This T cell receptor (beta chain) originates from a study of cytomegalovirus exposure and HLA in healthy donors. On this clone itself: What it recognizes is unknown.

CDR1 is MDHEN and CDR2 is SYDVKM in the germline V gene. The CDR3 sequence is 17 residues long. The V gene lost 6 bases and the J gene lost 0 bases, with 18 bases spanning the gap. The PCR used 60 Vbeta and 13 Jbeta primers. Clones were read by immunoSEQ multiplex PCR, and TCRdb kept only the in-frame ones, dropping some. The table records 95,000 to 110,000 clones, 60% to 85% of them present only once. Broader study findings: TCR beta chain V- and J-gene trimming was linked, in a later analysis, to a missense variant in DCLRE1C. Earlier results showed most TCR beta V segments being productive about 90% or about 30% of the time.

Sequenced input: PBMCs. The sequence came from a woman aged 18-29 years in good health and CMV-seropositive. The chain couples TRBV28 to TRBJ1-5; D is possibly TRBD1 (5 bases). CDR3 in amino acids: CASRSGGVEGSNQPQHF. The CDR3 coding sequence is TGTGCCAGCAGATCTGGGGGAGTGGAGGGTAGCAATCAGCCCCAGCATTTT.